Considering frequency, the clone carrying this TCR beta chain is medium-sized (0.01 to 0.1%). Antigen specificity is unknown. TRB was amplified by touch-down multiplex PCR, primer pools A and B combined. TCRdb reprocessed the multiplex PCR reads and reports one entry per CDR3 protein, with no DNA. The sample yields around 4,800 distinct CDR3 sequences, of which the top ten take up roughly 18%. Germline assignment: CDR1 LNHDA and CDR2 SQIVND (reference sequence). CDR3 length: 18 residues. The sample comes from a study of T cell clusters in autoimmune cytopenias. Study-level findings and limits: TRB repertoire shifts in secondary cytopenia and chronic lymphocytic leukemia mostly reflected lymphoma, not autoimmunity. No cluster-lack signature appeared between secondary cytopenia and chronic lymphocytic leukemia patients, apparently due to lymphoma masking. Primary autoimmune cytopenia patients seemingly lacked the physiological T cell clusters found in healthy donors.

TRB was amplified from about 270 ng of peripheral blood genomic DNA per sample. The chain employs TRBV19 and TRBJ2-6; TCRdb reports TRBD1, a call that lacks DNA to check it against. Sequencing was performed on peripheral blood. The TCR was taken from a human donor with an autoimmune cytopenia or autoimmune hepatitis (not recorded which). The CDR3 spells CASSLTGTLSSGANVLTF.